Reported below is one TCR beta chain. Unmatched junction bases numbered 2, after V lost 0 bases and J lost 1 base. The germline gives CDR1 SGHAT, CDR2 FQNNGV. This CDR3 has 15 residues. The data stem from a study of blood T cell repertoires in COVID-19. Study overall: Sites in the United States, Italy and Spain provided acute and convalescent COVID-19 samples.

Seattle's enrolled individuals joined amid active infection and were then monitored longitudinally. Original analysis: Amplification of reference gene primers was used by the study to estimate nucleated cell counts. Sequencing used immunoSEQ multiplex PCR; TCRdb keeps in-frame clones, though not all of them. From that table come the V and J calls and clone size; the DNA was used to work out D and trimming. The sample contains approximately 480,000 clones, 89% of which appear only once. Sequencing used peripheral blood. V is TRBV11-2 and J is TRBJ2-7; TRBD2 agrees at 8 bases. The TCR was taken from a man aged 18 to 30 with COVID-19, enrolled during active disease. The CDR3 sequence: CASSLDGGDSYEQYF. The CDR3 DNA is TGTGCCAGCAGCTTAGACGGGGGGGATTCCTACGAGCAGTACTTC.